This entry lists 15 T cell receptor beta chains sequenced from one sample in a study of T cell responses to AZD1222 COVID-19 vaccine. The protocol was immunoSEQ multiplex PCR, while the TCRdb copy is restricted to in-frame clones and leaves out a portion. The sample lists around 150,000 clones, 90% seen once, with about 3% in the top ten. Sequencing used peripheral blood, obtained on day 0 of AZD1222 vaccination. Receptor source: an adult in good health.

The chain joins TRBV30 to TRBJ2-1; no clear D gene. This CDR3 spans 8 amino acids. Trimming left V 6 bases short and J 10 bases short, with 4 bases between. From germline, CDR1 is GTSNPN and CDR2 SVGIG (reference sequence). The CDR3 DNA follows: TGTGCCTGTCGGGAGCAGTTCTTC. Its translation is CACREQFF.

The genes are TRBV12-2 and TRBJ1-5; the table's TRBD1 call for D was not verified on the DNA. TRBV12-2 corresponds to a pseudogene. This CDR3 is 17 amino acids long. Written as DNA, the CDR3 is TGTGCAAGTCGCTTAGGGAACAGGGATCCTAGCAATCAGCCCCAGCATTTT. The encoded protein is CASRLGNRDPSNQPQHF.

This clone appeared a few times. The V gene is TRBV7-3, the J gene TRBJ2-5; D perhaps matches TRBD2 (6 bases). V was trimmed by 7 bases and J by 0 bases, leaving 12 bases between them. Germline V lookup: CDR1 SGHTA, CDR2 FQGTGA. This CDR3 spans 14 amino acids. CDR3 in amino acids: CASTAWGDQETQYF. Written as DNA, the CDR3 is TGTGCCAGCACCGCGTGGGGGGACCAAGAGACCCAGTACTTC.

The J gene is TRBJ2-5, the V gene TRBV5-1; TRBD1 aligns across 9 bases. Germline CDR1 and CDR2: SGHRS and YFSETQ. V lost 4 bases, J lost 5 bases, and 3 bases stayed unmatched. The CDR3 loop spans 13 amino acids. The CDR3 DNA sequence: TGCGCCAGCAGCGGCGGGACAGGGGAGACCCAGTACTTC. Protein: CASSGGTGETQYF.

This chain joins TRBV7-2 and TRBJ1-2; D not resolved. From germline, CDR1 is SGHTA and CDR2 FQGNSA. The CDR3 contains 12 residues. The V end was cut by 3 bases, the J end by 4 bases, with 6 bases between. This CDR3 is CASSFSGYGYTF. The DNA for the CDR3 is TGTGCCAGCAGCTTTAGCGGCTATGGCTACACCTTC.

This clone was picked up a small number of times. V is TRBV10-2 and J is TRBJ1-2; possible D gene TRBD1, 6 bases. The CDR3 runs 14 residues. Trimming cost V 0 bases and J 4 bases, with 9 bases left between them. Per germline, CDR1 WSHSY and CDR2 SAAADI. CDR3 DNA: TGCGCCAGCAGTGAGTCGGGGGCCTCCTATGGCTACACCTTC. It translates to CASSESGASYGYTF.

This rearrangement joins TRBV11-2 to TRBJ2-3; TRBD2 matches 11 bases. Germline loops: CDR1 SGHAT, CDR2 FQNNGV. V shed 0 bases, J shed 3 bases, and the junction held 2 bases outside the gene matches. This CDR3 comprises 16 residues. CDR3 residues: CASSLEASGGTDTQYF. CDR3 DNA sequence: TGTGCCAGCAGCTTAGAGGCTAGCGGGGGGACAGATACGCAGTATTTT.

V gene TRBV18 combines with J gene TRBJ1-2; the D gene is possibly TRBD1 (5 bases). Germline V CDR1 and CDR2: KGHSH, LQKENI. V shed 3 bases and J shed 3 bases, with 8 bases lying between them. The CDR3 is 13 amino acids. CDR3 sequence (DNA): TGTGCCAGCTCACCTGACAGAGACTATGGCTACACCTTC. Amino acids: CASSPDRDYGYTF.

V gene TRBV19 combines with J gene TRBJ2-1, with 7 bases lining up with TRBD1. Trimming removed 8 bases from V and 2 bases from J; junction bases left unmatched: 9. Germline values: CDR1 LNHDA, CDR2 SQIVND (reference sequence). The CDR3 loop spans 15 amino acids. The CDR3, as DNA: TGTGCCAGTGGTACAGGGGAAGGGACCTACAATGAGCAGTTCTTC. Protein product: CASGTGEGTYNEQFF.

The chain carries TRBV13 and TRBJ2-3; the match to TRBD1 covers 8 bases. V dropped 5 bases and J dropped 4; count of bases not matched to a gene: 14. The CDR3 contains 17 residues. Germline CDR1 is PRHDT and CDR2 is FYEKMQ (reference sequence). The CDR3 nucleotides read TGTGCCAGCAGCCTCCGGACAGGGACGATGCAAGCAGATACGCAGTATTTT. Protein: CASSLRTGTMQADTQYF.

The chain combines TRBV15 with TRBJ1-5; the D is unclear. Deletions cut 0 bases from V and 12 bases from J, with 9 bases between. The CDR3 length is 12 residues. Per germline, CDR1 LNHNV and CDR2 YYDKDF (reference sequence). The CDR3 region has the DNA TGTGCCACCAGCAGAGATCAGTCGTTCCAGCATTTT. This translates into CATSRDQSFQHF.

The gene calls are TRBV18 and TRBJ2-1, with unresolved D. Germline CDR1 KGHSH, CDR2 LQKENI. The ends were cut back, 4 bases at V and 6 bases at J, with 7 bases in the middle. This CDR3 region has 12 residues. The CDR3 DNA reads TGTGCCAGCTCACTCTACTCCAATGAGCAGTTCTTC. Translation: CASSLYSNEQFF. The variable domain in full, completed from reference TRBV18 and TRBJ2-1, reads NAGVMQNPRHLVRRRGQEARLRCSPMKGHSHVYWYRQLPEEGLKFMVYLQKENIIDESGMPKERFSAEFPKEGPSILRIQQVVRGDSAAYFCASSLYSNEQFFGPGTRLTVL.

V is TRBV5-4 and J is TRBJ1-2; D possibly corresponds to TRBD1 (5 bases). The CDR3 is made up of 15 amino acids. V was trimmed by 3 bases and J by 2 bases, leaving 14 bases between them. Per germline, CDR1 SGHNT and CDR2 YYREEE (reference sequence). CDR3 DNA sequence: TGTGCCAGCAGCTGGTGGGACCGATCAAACTATGGCTACACCTTC. Translating gives CASSWWDRSNYGYTF.

Only one count was recorded for this clone. The chain has TRBV5-1 and TRBJ2-1; D remains unclear. The CDR3 sequence is 17 residues long. CDR1 is SGHRS, CDR2 YFSETQ, per germline. V lost 1 base and J 0 bases, leaving 14 bases between the germline ends. The CDR3: CASSLPQTPSSYNEQFF. The CDR3 bases are TGCGCCAGCAGCTTGCCCCAAACACCGAGCTCCTACAATGAGCAGTTCTTC.

The genes are TRBV15 and TRBJ2-7; D could derive from TRBD1 or TRBD2 (5 bases each). There are 14 residues in the CDR3. Germline values: CDR1 LNHNV, CDR2 YYDKDF (reference sequence). Between the trimmed V and J ends, which lost 0 bases and 2 bases, there was a span of 8 bases. The DNA for the CDR3 is TGTGCCACCAGCAGAGAGACGGGACCCTACGAGCAGTACTTC. Translated: CATSRETGPYEQYF.